A selection of T cell receptor beta chains follows, all from one sample in a study of blood T cell repertoires in COVID-19. Sequencing was performed with immunoSEQ multiplex PCR; in TCRdb, only in-frame clones are kept and a portion is missing. The sample yields around 190,000 clones, 88% seen once. Sequenced sample: peripheral blood. Receptors originate from a man aged 18 to 30 with active or convalescent COVID-19. Each CDR3 is given with its conserved first and last residue. The D gene is left open where the match is weak. Clone size appears in some rows only: once, few, many, or a class for an expanded clone.

J gene,D gene,clone size,V gene,CDR3 DNA,CDR3 protein
TRBJ2-2,-,-,TRBV9,TGTGCCAGCAGCGTTGGGGGCGTATCCACCGGGGAGCTGTTTTTT,CASSVGGVSTGELFF
TRBJ2-3,TRBD2,-,TRBV5-1,TGCGCCACCGGGGGGGCCTCCGGAGATACGCAGTATTTT,CATGGASGDTQYF
TRBJ1-3,-,-,TRBV5-1,TGCGCCAGCAGCTTGGACGAGTACTCTGGAAACACCATATATTTT,CASSLDEYSGNTIYF
TRBJ2-1,TRBD1,-,TRBV6-1,TGTGCCAGCAGTGAAGGACAGGGGGCGTTCTACAATGAGCAGTTCTTC,CASSEGQGAFYNEQFF
TRBJ1-5,-,once,TRBV7-2,TGTGCCAGCAGCTTAGACTCAGGGGCGGCCAATCAGCCCCAGCATTTT,CASSLDSGAANQPQHF
TRBJ1-1,TRBD1,-,TRBV18,TGTGCCAGCTCGGCAGGGGGGTTGAACACTGAAGCTTTCTTT,CASSAGGLNTEAFF
TRBJ2-3,-,-,TRBV3-1/TRBV3-2,TGTGCCAGCAGCCAAACTTACACAGATACGCAGTATTTT,CASSQTYTDTQYF
TRBJ2-7,-,-,TRBV6-5,TGTGCCAGCAGTTCGGGGACATTCTCCTACGAGCAGTACTTC,CASSSGTFSYEQYF
TRBJ1-6,-,-,TRBV9,TGTGCCAGCAGCGCCCGGACAGAAGATAATTCACCCCTCCACTTT,CASSARTEDNSPLHF
TRBJ2-2,-,-,TRBV9,TGTGCCAGCAGCGTACAGGACAGAAACACCGGGGAGCTGTTTTTT,CASSVQDRNTGELFF
TRBJ2-7,TRBD2,-,TRBV5-1,TGCGCCAGCAGCCCGACTAGCGGGAGTCCCAACTACGAGCAGTACTTC,CASSPTSGSPNYEQYF
TRBJ2-1,TRBD2,-,TRBV23-1,TGCGCCAGCAGTCAAAAGCGGGAGCGATTTCATGAGCAGTTCTTC,CASSQKRERFHEQFF
TRBJ1-1,TRBD1,-,TRBV7-3,TGTGCCAGCAGCGTCGAAGGGGGCAACACTGAAGCTTTCTTT,CASSVEGGNTEAFF
TRBJ2-1,TRBD2,once,TRBV6-6,TGTGCCAGCAGTGTGACTAGCGAGTTTTACAATGAGCAGTTCTTC,CASSVTSEFYNEQFF
TRBJ2-7,-,-,TRBV5-1,TGCGCCAGCAGCCCGGAGGTTGGGGATACCTACGAGCAGTACTTC,CASSPEVGDTYEQYF
TRBJ2-3,TRBD2,-,TRBV15,TGTGCCACCAGCAGAGATATAGGACTAGCGGGACCTAGTGGTGGCACAGATACGCAGTATTTT,CATSRDIGLAGPSGGTDTQYF
TRBJ1-2,TRBD1,-,TRBV30,TGTGCCTGGAGTGTAGGGACAGCATATGGCTACACCTTC,CAWSVGTAYGYTF
TRBJ1-5,TRBD1,-,TRBV19,TGTGCCAGTAGTGGGACAGGCAATCAGCCCCAGCATTTT,CASSGTGNQPQHF
TRBJ2-3,-,-,TRBV7-2,TGTGCCAGCAGCCCAGGCCCAGATACGCAGTATTTT,CASSPGPDTQYF
TRBJ1-2,-,-,TRBV11-2,TGTGCCAGCAGCTTAGATCAAGGGGATGGCTACACCTTC,CASSLDQGDGYTF
TRBJ2-3,-,-,TRBV4-3,TGCGCCAGCAGCCAAGATTTCGGTAGCGGTACAGATACGCAGTATTTT,CASSQDFGSGTDTQYF
TRBJ2-1,-,-,TRBV30,TGTGCCTGGAGTCGCGTTGATGAGCAGTTCTTC,CAWSRVDEQFF
TRBJ2-3,-,-,TRBV5-1,TGCGCCAGCAGCACCGGGAGCACAGATACGCAGTATTTT,CASSTGSTDTQYF
TRBJ1-6,-,-,TRBV7-2,TGTGCCAGCAGCCCGGAGGCCAATTCACCCCTCCACTTT,CASSPEANSPLHF
TRBJ2-1,TRBD2,-,TRBV5-1,TGCGCCAGTCAGCTAGCGGGATTTGACAATGAGCAGTTCTTC,CASQLAGFDNEQFF
TRBJ2-2,-,-,TRBV6-5,TGTGCCAGCAGTTATGGGGGCCAGGCCGGGGAGCTGTTTTTT,CASSYGGQAGELFF
TRBJ1-4,TRBD1,-,TRBV6-6,TGTGCCAGCAGGAGAACAGGGGGAACTAATGAAAAACTGTTTTTT,CASRRTGGTNEKLFF
TRBJ2-1,TRBD2,-,TRBV7-9,TGTGCCAGCAGCTCCCTAGCGGGAGGGCCAGGGGACAATGAGCAGTTCTTC,CASSSLAGGPGDNEQFF
TRBJ2-1,-,-,TRBV7-6,TGTGCCAGCAGCTCGGCTAGGAACAATGAGCAGTTCTTC,CASSSARNNEQFF
TRBJ2-3,TRBD2,-,TRBV5-1,TGCGCCAGCAGCACCCTAGCGGGGGGGCAGGCAGATACGCAGTATTTT,CASSTLAGGQADTQYF
TRBJ2-3,TRBD1,once,TRBV6-4,TGTGCCAGCAGTGGCCCGGACAGGGGAACTCCGCAGTATTTT,CASSGPDRGTPQYF
TRBJ1-2,-,-,TRBV6-1,TGTGCCAGCAGTGAAGCAGGGGCTAACTATGGCTACACCTTC,CASSEAGANYGYTF
TRBJ2-5,-,-,TRBV6-2/TRBV6-3,TGTGCCAGCAGTCCGACTAGTTTGGAGACCCAGTACTTC,CASSPTSLETQYF
TRBJ2-7,-,-,TRBV27,TGTGCCAGCAGTGTCCGGTGGGGCAGCGCCTACGAGCAGTACTTC,CASSVRWGSAYEQYF
TRBJ2-7,TRBD1,-,TRBV5-6,TGTGCCAGCAGCTTGGGGGACAGGGTCTTCGAGCAGTACTTC,CASSLGDRVFEQYF
TRBJ2-1,-,-,TRBV5-4,TGTGCCAGCAGCTCCAGGGGAGTTGATGTCAATGAGCAGTTCTTC,CASSSRGVDVNEQFF
TRBJ2-5,TRBD1,-,TRBV5-5,TGTGCCAGCAGCTTTATGGACAGGGGGCTACTTTTGGGAGAGACCCAGTACTTC,CASSFMDRGLLLGETQYF
TRBJ2-7,-,-,TRBV5-6,TGTGCCAGCAGCGTACGGAGCTACGAGCAGTACTTC,CASSVRSYEQYF
TRBJ1-5,-,-,TRBV7-2,TGTGCCAGCAGCTTAAATACCTGGGGGGATCAGCCCCAGCATTTT,CASSLNTWGDQPQHF
TRBJ2-6,-,-,TRBV4-1,TGCGCCAGCAGCCCTTCGGTGGCAGGGGTCCCTGGGGCCAACGTCCTGACTTTC,CASSPSVAGVPGANVLTF
TRBJ1-6,-,-,TRBV25-1,TGTGCCAGCAGTGAATCGAGAGGAGGCCGTTATAATTCACCCCTCCACTTT,CASSESRGGRYNSPLHF
TRBJ1-6,-,-,TRBV7-9,TGTGCCAGCAGCTTCAGGGCCGAGGATTCACCCCTCCACTTT,CASSFRAEDSPLHF
TRBJ2-1,-,-,TRBV18,TGTGCCAGCTCACCAAGGGGGACGGGATACAATGAGCAGTTCTTC,CASSPRGTGYNEQFF
TRBJ2-1,-,-,TRBV6-5,TGTGCCAGCAGGAACAGACAGGCCTACAATGAGCAGTTCTTC,CASRNRQAYNEQFF